This T cell receptor beta chain derives from a study of T cell changes during pregnancy in multiple sclerosis. The CDR3 has 16 amino acids. CDR1 and CDR2 from the germline V gene are SGHRS and YFSETQ. With 4 bases removed from V and 3 bases from J, the gap between germline ends came to 17 bases. Only in-frame clones appear in the TCRdb table, and some are missing; sequencing was by immunoSEQ multiplex PCR. Among around 71,000 clones, about 91% were seen once, and the ten largest hold almost 1.5%. Here the sequenced sample was peripheral blood, taken after pregnancy. This TCR was sampled from a female donor with multiple sclerosis, enrolled in a pregnancy study. The rearrangement joins TRBV5-1 to TRBJ2-1; weak D call: TRBD2 (5 bases). The CDR3 spells CASSALGRRVYNEQFF. CDR3 DNA: TGCGCCAGCAGCGCCCTCGGTAGGCGGGTCTACAATGAGCAGTTCTTC.